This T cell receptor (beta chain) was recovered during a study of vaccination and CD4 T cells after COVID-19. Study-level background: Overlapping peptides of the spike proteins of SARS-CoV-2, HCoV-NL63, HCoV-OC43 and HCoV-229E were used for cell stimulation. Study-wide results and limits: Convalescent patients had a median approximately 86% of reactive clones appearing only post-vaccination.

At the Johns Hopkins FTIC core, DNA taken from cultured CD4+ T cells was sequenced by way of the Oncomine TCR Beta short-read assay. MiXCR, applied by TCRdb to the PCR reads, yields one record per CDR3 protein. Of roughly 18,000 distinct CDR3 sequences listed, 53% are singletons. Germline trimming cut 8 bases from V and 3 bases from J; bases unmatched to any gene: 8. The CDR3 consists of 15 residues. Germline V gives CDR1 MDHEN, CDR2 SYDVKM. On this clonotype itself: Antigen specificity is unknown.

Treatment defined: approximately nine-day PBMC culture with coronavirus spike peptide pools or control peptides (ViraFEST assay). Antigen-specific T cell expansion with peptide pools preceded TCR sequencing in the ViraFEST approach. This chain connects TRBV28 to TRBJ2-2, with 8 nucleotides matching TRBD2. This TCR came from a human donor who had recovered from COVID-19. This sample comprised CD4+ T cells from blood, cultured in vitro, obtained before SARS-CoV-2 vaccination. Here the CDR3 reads CASQSSGRDTGELFF. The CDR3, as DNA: TGTGCCAGCCAATCCAGCGGGAGAGACACCGGGGAGCTGTTTTTT.